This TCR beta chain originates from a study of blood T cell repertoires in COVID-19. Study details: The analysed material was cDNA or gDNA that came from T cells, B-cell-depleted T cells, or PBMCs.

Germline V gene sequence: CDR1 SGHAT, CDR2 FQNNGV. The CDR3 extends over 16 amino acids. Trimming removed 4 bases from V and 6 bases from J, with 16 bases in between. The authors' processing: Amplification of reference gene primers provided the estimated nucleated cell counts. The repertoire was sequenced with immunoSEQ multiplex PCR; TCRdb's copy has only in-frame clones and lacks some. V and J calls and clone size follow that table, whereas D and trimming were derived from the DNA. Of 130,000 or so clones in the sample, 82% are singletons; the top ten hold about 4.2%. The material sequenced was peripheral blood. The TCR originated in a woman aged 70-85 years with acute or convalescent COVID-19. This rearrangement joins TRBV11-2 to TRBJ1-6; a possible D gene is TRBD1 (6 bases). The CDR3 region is CASSSMREGVNSPLHF. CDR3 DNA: TGTGCCAGCAGCTCTATGAGGGAGGGGGTTAATTCACCCCTCCACTTT.